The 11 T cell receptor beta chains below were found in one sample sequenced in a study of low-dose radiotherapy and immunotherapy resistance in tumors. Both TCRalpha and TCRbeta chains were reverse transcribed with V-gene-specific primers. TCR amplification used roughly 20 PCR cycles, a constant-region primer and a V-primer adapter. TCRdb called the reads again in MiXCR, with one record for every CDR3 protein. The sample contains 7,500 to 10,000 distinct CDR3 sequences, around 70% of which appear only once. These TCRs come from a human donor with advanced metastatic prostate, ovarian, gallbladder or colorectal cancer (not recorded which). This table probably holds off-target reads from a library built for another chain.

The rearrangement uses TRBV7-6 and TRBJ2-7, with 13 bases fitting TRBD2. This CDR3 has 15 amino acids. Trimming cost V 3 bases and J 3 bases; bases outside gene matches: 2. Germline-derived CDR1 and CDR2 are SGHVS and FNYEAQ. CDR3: CASSFRLAGGYEQYF. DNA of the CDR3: TGTGCCAGCAGCTTTAGACTAGCGGGGGGCTACGAGCAGTACTTC. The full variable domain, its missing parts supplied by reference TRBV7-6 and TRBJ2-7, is GAGVSQSPRYKVTKRGQDVALRCDPISGHVSLYWYRQALGQGPEFLTYFNYEAQQDKSGLPNDRFSAERPEGSISTLTIQRTEQRDSAMYRCASSFRLAGGYEQYFGPGTRLTVT.

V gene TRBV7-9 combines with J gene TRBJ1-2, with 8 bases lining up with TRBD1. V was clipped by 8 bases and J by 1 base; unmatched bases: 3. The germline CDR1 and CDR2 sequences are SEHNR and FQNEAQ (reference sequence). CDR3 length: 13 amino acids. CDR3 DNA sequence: TGTGCCAGCTTGGGACAGGATAACTATGGCTACACCTTC. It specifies CASLGQDNYGYTF. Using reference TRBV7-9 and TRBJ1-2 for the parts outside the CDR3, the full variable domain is DTGVSQNPRHKITKRGQNVTFRCDPISEHNRLYWYRQTLGQGPEFLTYFQNEAQLEKSRLLSDRFSAERPKGSFSTLEIQRTEQGDSAMYLCASLGQDNYGYTFGSGTRLTVV.

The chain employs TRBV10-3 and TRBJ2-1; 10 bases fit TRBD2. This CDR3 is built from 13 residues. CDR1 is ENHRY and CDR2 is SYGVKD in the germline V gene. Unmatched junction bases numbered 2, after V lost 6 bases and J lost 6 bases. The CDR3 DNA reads TGTGCCATCAGGCCTAGCGGGAGCAATGAGCAGTTCTTC. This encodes CAIRPSGSNEQFF.

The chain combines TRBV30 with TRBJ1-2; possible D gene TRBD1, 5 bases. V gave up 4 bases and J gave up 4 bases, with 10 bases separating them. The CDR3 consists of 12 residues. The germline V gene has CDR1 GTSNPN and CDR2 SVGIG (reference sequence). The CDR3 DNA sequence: TGTGCCTGGACAGGGCAACGCTATGGCTACACCTTC. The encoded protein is CAWTGQRYGYTF.

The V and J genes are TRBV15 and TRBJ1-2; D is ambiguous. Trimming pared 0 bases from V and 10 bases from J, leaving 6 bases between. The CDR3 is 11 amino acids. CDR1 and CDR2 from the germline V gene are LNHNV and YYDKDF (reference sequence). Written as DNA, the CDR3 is TGTGCCACCAGCAGAGACTTTACCTACACCTTC. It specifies CATSRDFTYTF. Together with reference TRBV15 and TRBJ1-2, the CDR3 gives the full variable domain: DAMVIQNPRYQVTQFGKPVTLSCSQTLNHNVMYWYQQKSSQAPKLLFHYYDKDFNNEADTPDNFQSRRPNTSFCFLDIRSPGLGDTAMYLCATSRDFTYTFGSGTRLTVV.

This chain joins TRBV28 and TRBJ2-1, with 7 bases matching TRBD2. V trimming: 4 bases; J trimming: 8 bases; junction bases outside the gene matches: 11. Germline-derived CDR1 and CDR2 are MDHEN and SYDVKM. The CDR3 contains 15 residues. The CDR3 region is CASSSVLAGVHEQFF. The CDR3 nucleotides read TGTGCCAGCAGTTCAGTGCTGGCGGGAGTGCATGAGCAGTTCTTC.

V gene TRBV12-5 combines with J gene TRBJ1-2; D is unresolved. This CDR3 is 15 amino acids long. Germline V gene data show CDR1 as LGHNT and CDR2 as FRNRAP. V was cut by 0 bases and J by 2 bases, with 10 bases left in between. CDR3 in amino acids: CASGLVPFVNYGYTF. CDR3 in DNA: TGTGCTAGTGGTTTGGTACCGTTCGTGAACTATGGCTACACCTTC.

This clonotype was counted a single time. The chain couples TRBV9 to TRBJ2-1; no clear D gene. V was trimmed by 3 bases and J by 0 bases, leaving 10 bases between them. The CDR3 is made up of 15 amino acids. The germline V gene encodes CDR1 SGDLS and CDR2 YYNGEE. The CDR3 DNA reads TGTGCCAGCAGCGGGACCTCGAGCTCCTACAATGAGCAGTTCTTC. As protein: CASSGTSSSYNEQFF. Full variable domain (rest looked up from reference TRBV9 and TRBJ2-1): DSGVTQTPKHLITATGQRVTLRCSPRSGDLSVYWYQQSLDQGLQFLIQYYNGEERAKGNILERFSAQQFPDLHSELNLSSLELGDSALYFCASSGTSSSYNEQFFGPGTRLTVL.

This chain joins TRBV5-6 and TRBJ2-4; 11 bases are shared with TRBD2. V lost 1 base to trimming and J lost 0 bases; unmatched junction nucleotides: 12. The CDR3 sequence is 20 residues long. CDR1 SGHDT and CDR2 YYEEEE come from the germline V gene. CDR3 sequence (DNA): TGTGCCAGCAGCTTGAGGGGGACGGGACTAGCGGAACTAGCCAAAAACATTCAGTACTTC. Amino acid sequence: CASSLRGTGLAELAKNIQYF.

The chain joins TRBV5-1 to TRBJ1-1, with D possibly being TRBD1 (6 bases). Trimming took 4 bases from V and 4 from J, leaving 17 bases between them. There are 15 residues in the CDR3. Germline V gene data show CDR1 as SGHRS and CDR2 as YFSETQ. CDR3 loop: CASSQVWGPGTEAFF. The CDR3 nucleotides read TGCGCCAGCAGCCAAGTTTGGGGGCCCGGCACTGAAGCTTTCTTT.

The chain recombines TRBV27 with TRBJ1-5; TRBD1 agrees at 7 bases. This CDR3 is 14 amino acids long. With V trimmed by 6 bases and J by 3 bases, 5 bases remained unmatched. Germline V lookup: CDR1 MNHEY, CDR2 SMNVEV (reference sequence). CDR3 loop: CASRRTGVNQPQHF. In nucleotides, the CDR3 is TGTGCCAGCAGACGGACAGGCGTCAATCAGCCCCAGCATTTT.